These 29 T cell receptor beta chains originate from one sample sequenced in a study of cytomegalovirus exposure and HLA in healthy donors. Use of 60 Vbeta and 13 Jbeta primers characterized the PCR. TCRdb's table, derived via immunoSEQ multiplex PCR, lists solely in-frame clones and lacks some. The clone table shows 150,000 to 200,000 clones, with the ten largest holding approximately 2%. The specimen sequenced was PBMCs. The receptors derive from a man aged 25-45 years in good health and CMV-seronegative.

The chain couples TRBV27 to TRBJ2-6; TRBD1 might be the D (6 bases). The V end lost 0 bases, the J end lost 1 base, and 16 bases lay between the germline ends. This CDR3 is 19 amino acids long. Germline V gene sequence: CDR1 MNHEY, CDR2 SMNVEV (reference sequence). The CDR3 region is CASSLSMGTLRSGANVLTF. As DNA, the CDR3 is TGTGCCAGCAGTTTATCGATGGGGACACTGAGATCTGGGGCCAACGTCCTGACTTTC. Using reference TRBV27 and TRBJ2-6 for the parts outside the CDR3, the full variable domain is EAQVTQNPRYLITVTGKKLTVTCSQNMNHEYMSWYRQDPGLGLRQIYYSMNVEVTDKGDVPEGYKVSRKEKRNFPLILESPSPNQTSLYFCASSLSMGTLRSGANVLTFGAGSRLTVL.

For the CDR3, the DNA is TGTGCCAGCAGCGCACAGGGGCTTGGTGAAAAACTGTTTTTT. It translates to CASSAQGLGEKLFF. V and J are TRBV11-2 and TRBJ1-4; 7 nucleotides match TRBD1. The germline CDR1 and CDR2 sequences are SGHAT and FQNNGV. V was clipped by 5 bases and J by 7 bases; unmatched bases: 7. The CDR3 has 14 residues.

The chain recombines TRBV7-2 with TRBJ2-3, with 13 nucleotides matching TRBD2. The J segment lost 3 bases and the V segment lost 6 bases, leaving 6 bases of the junction unmatched. This CDR3 contains 16 residues. The V gene's germline CDR1 is SGHTA and CDR2 FQGNSA. The CDR3 coding sequence is TGTGCCAGCAGTCGACTAGCGGGAGGTAGGACAGATACGCAGTATTTT. Amino acid sequence: CASSRLAGGRTDTQYF.

The V call is TRBV10-3, the J call TRBJ2-5; no reliable D call. Germline CDR1 reads ENHRY; CDR2 reads SYGVKD. The V end lost 1 base, the J end lost 2 bases, and 5 bases lay between the germline ends. The CDR3 consists of 13 residues. CDR3 nucleotides: TGTGCCATCAGTGAGTACAGTCAAGAGACCCAGTACTTC. Its protein is CAISEYSQETQYF.

The CDR3 here is CASSIGTPRGGYEQYF. CDR3 coding DNA: TGTGCCAGTAGTATAGGGACCCCCAGAGGGGGCTACGAGCAGTACTTC. This chain joins TRBV19 and TRBJ2-7, with TRBD1 as a possible D gene (6 bases). Trimming stripped 1 base from V and 3 bases from J, with 16 bases between. This CDR3 has 16 residues. Germline lookup yields CDR1 LNHDA and CDR2 SQIVND (reference sequence).

The chain employs TRBV18 and TRBJ1-2, with unresolved D. Trimming took 3 bases from V and 1 from J, leaving 6 bases between them. The V gene's germline CDR1 is KGHSH and CDR2 LQKENI. The CDR3 length is 13 residues. The CDR3 reads CASSPSINYGYTF. In DNA form, the CDR3 reads TGTGCCAGCTCACCCAGTATTAACTATGGCTACACCTTC.

This sequence joins TRBV29-1 and TRBJ2-7; D possibly corresponds to TRBD2 (5 bases). Per the germline V gene, CDR1 is SQVTM and CDR2 is ANQGSEA. The V gene lost 7 bases and the J gene lost 4 bases, with 14 bases spanning the gap. This CDR3 comprises 12 residues. CDR3 DNA: TGCAGCGCGGCACGGGATCAATACGAGCAGTACTTC. Residues: CSAARDQYEQYF.

CDR3 DNA: TGTGCCAGCAGTTTTTTAGGGGATCGGGGGGGGAATGAGCAGTTCTTC. It codes for CASSFLGDRGGNEQFF. J is TRBJ2-1 and V is TRBV28, with 8 bases matching TRBD2. Trimming cost V 3 bases and J 7 bases; bases outside gene matches: 11. Germline V gene sequence: CDR1 MDHEN, CDR2 SYDVKM. This CDR3 comprises 16 residues.

The J gene is TRBJ2-1, the V gene TRBV9; 8 bases are a match to TRBD2. The germline V gene has CDR1 SGDLS and CDR2 YYNGEE. The CDR3 is 14 residues long. J lost 9 bases, V lost 0 bases, and 5 bases had no gene match. The CDR3 loop is CASSVVDGTSEQFF. Here the CDR3 DNA reads TGTGCCAGCAGCGTAGTCGACGGGACTAGTGAGCAGTTCTTC.

The rearrangement uses TRBV9 and TRBJ1-3, with TRBD1 matching over 8 bases. J was trimmed by 4 bases and V by 3 bases; bases with no gene match: 6. This CDR3 comprises 15 residues. The germline CDR1 and CDR2 sequences are SGDLS and YYNGEE. Here the CDR3 DNA reads TGTGCCAGCAGCGCTCAGGGGGCAGCGGGAAACACCATATATTTT. It encodes CASSAQGAAGNTIYF.

The rearrangement links TRBV27 to TRBJ2-7; perhaps TRBD1 as D (6 bases). The CDR3 totals 13 residues. Germline-derived CDR1 and CDR2 are MNHEY and SMNVEV (reference sequence). The V gene lost 4 bases and the J gene lost 12 bases, with 19 bases spanning the gap. In nucleotides, the CDR3 is TGTGCCAGCAGTTACATAACTCGACAGGTTCCGTACTTC. Translated: CASSYITRQVPYF.

The chain combines TRBV25-1 with TRBJ2-1; TRBD2 matches 11 bases. The V gene end was trimmed by 10 bases and the J gene end by 7 bases; junction bases not matched to a gene: 12. The CDR3 has 15 residues. CDR1 MGHDK and CDR2 SYGVNS come from the germline V gene. The CDR3 nucleotides are TGTGCCACTCAATCGACTAGCGGGGCATATAATGAGCAGTTCTTC. Its protein is CATQSTSGAYNEQFF.

The chain has TRBV7-2 and TRBJ2-1; TRBD2 matches 16 bases. The CDR3 has 19 residues. The germline V gene encodes CDR1 SGHTA and CDR2 FQGNSA. Trimming cost V 5 bases and J 1 base; bases outside gene matches: 8. CDR3 in amino acids: CASSTPGLAGGGSYNEQFF. In DNA form, the CDR3 reads TGTGCCAGCAGCACTCCGGGACTAGCGGGAGGGGGATCCTACAATGAGCAGTTCTTC.

The chain is built from TRBV19 and TRBJ1-5; D gene unclear. Trimming cost V 3 bases and J 4 bases, with 10 bases left between them. The CDR3 has 14 amino acids. CDR1 is LNHDA, CDR2 SQIVND, per germline (reference sequence). CDR3 sequence reads: CASSMRATNQPQHF. The CDR3 DNA sequence: TGTGCCAGTAGTATGAGGGCTACTAATCAGCCCCAGCATTTT.

The chain joins TRBV7-6 to TRBJ2-5; the D gene is possibly TRBD1 (6 bases). The CDR3 sequence is 13 residues long. V was shortened by 3 bases and J by 3 bases, with 8 bases between the two germline ends. From germline, CDR1 is SGHVS and CDR2 FNYEAQ. The CDR3 spells CASSFGQKETQYF. In DNA, the CDR3 is TGTGCCAGCAGCTTCGGACAGAAAGAGACCCAGTACTTC.

This sequence joins TRBV6-1 and TRBJ2-7; D is possibly TRBD1 (5 bases). V was shortened by 6 bases and J by 0 bases, with 9 bases between the two germline ends. The CDR3 totals 13 residues. Germline lookup yields CDR1 MNHNS and CDR2 SASEGT. The CDR3 region has the DNA TGTGCCAGCAGGATGGGGCCCTCCTACGAGCAGTACTTC. It is translated as CASRMGPSYEQYF.

The chain joins TRBV7-2 to TRBJ2-3; D is perhaps TRBD2 (5 bases). This CDR3 is 15 amino acids long. Trimming pared 1 base from V and 0 bases from J, leaving 8 bases between. CDR1 is SGHTA, CDR2 FQGNSA, per germline. Here the CDR3 reads CASSLERFSTDTQYF. The CDR3 coding sequence is TGTGCCAGCAGCTTAGAGCGGTTTAGCACAGATACGCAGTATTTT.

The V call is TRBV19, the J call TRBJ2-3, with a possible D match to TRBD1 (6 bases). Germline CDR1 and CDR2: LNHDA and SQIVND (reference sequence). This CDR3 comprises 17 residues. V lost 2 bases to trimming and J lost 0 bases, with 15 bases between them. CDR3 DNA: TGTGCCAGTAGTATAACATTTATGGGGGCTAGCACAGATACGCAGTATTTT. Translated: CASSITFMGASTDTQYF.

This chain connects TRBV20-1 to TRBJ2-1; D not resolved. Germline loops: CDR1 DFQATT, CDR2 SNEGSKA (reference sequence). V was pared by 5 bases and J by 9 bases, with 8 bases between. This CDR3 is built from 10 residues. CDR3 bases: TGCAGTGCTCATCCCAGTGAGCAGTTCTTC. It yields the protein CSAHPSEQFF.

The rearrangement joins TRBV7-9 to TRBJ2-1; no reliable D call. Trimming cost V 0 bases and J 6 bases, with 6 bases left between them. The CDR3 length is 13 residues. Germline-derived CDR1 and CDR2 are SEHNR and FQNEAQ (reference sequence). The CDR3 DNA sequence: TGTGCCAGCAGCTTAGCGTTAGCCAATGAGCAGTTCTTC. This encodes CASSLALANEQFF.

The V gene is TRBV9, the J gene TRBJ2-3, with 8 nucleotides matching TRBD2. The CDR3 runs 14 residues. Germline values: CDR1 SGDLS, CDR2 YYNGEE. V shed 3 bases, J shed 3 bases, and the junction held 3 bases outside the gene matches. In DNA, the CDR3 is TGTGCCAGCAGCGCGGGAGGGCCTACAGATACGCAGTATTTT. It is translated as CASSAGGPTDTQYF.

As for this clone: A read error may account for a junction end that differs from germline. The DNA of the CDR3 is TGTGCCTGGAGTTTAACAGGGGGCAAACAGCCCCAGCATTTT. This codes for CAWSLTGGKQPQHF. The chain combines TRBV30 with TRBJ1-5, with 9 bases that match TRBD1. Germline V gives CDR1 GTSNPN, CDR2 SVGIG (reference sequence). The CDR3 is 14 amino acids.

This chain joins TRBV6-5 and TRBJ1-5; 10 bases are a match to TRBD1. This CDR3 is 15 amino acids long. From germline, CDR1 is MNHEY and CDR2 SVGAGI. V trimming: 5 bases; J trimming: 1 base; junction bases outside the gene matches: 2. Written as DNA, the CDR3 is TGTGCCAGCAGTGCGGACAGGGGGAGCAATCAGCCCCAGCATTTT. Translating gives CASSADRGSNQPQHF.

V gene TRBV9 combines with J gene TRBJ2-4; D is undetermined. Per the germline V gene, CDR1 is SGDLS and CDR2 is YYNGEE. V was shortened by 4 bases and J by 16 bases, with 12 bases between the two germline ends. There are 10 residues in the CDR3. The DNA for the CDR3 is TGTGCCAGCAGCTGGCTGAAGACATACTTC. It is translated as CASSWLKTYF.

V is TRBV4-1 and J is TRBJ1-2; possible D gene TRBD1, 5 bases. V lost 0 bases, J lost 4 bases, and 9 bases lay in between. The CDR3 has 14 residues. Germline CDR1 MGHRA, CDR2 YSYEKL. The CDR3 bases are TGCGCCAGCAGCCAAGACGATCAGGGCTATGGCTACACCTTC. This encodes CASSQDDQGYGYTF.

This chain joins TRBV10-1 and TRBJ2-2, with D perhaps matching TRBD1 (6 bases). This CDR3 spans 16 amino acids. CDR1 and CDR2 (germline): WNHNN, SYGVQD (reference sequence). The ends were cut back, 6 bases at V and 6 bases at J, with 20 bases in the middle. The CDR3 nucleotides read TGCGCCAGCAGAGCCAGGGACACCAAAGGGGCCGGGGAGCTGTTTTTT. Its protein is CASRARDTKGAGELFF.

The chain links TRBV4-1 to TRBJ2-5; 7 bases fit TRBD1. The germline gives CDR1 MGHRA, CDR2 YSYEKL. With 3 bases clipped from V and 5 bases from J, the junction kept 9 bases outside the gene matches. The CDR3 spans 15 residues. In nucleotides, the CDR3 is TGCGCCAGCAGCCATTTCCAGGGGGTCGCGGAGACCCAGTACTTC. It is translated as CASSHFQGVAETQYF.

This chain connects TRBV28 to TRBJ1-3; 7 bases align to TRBD1. This CDR3 has 15 residues. Trimming cost V 8 bases and J 0 bases; bases outside gene matches: 7. From germline, CDR1 is MDHEN and CDR2 SYDVKM. CDR3 DNA sequence: TGTGCCAGCGGTTCGACAGGGCACTCTGGAAACACCATATATTTT. Translation: CASGSTGHSGNTIYF.

A note on this clone: The junction does not match germline at one end; this may be a read error. The V and J genes are TRBV5-6 and TRBJ2-7, with D perhaps TRBD2 (6 bases). CDR3 size: 14 residues. The germline V gene encodes CDR1 SGHDT and CDR2 YYEEEE. The CDR3 nucleotides are TGTGCCAGCAGCTTTTTTAGCGGCTCCGACGAGCAGTACTTC. Translated, it gives CASSFFSGSDEQYF.